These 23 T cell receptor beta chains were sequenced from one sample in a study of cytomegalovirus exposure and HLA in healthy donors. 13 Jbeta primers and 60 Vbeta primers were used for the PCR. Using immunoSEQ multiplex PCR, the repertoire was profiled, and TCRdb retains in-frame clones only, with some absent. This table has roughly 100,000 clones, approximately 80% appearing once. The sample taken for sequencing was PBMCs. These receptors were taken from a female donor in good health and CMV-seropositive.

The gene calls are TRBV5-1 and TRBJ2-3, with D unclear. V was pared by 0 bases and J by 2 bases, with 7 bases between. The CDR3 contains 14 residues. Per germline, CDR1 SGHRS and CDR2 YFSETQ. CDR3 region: CASSLDGSTDTQYF. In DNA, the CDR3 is TGCGCCAGCAGCTTGGACGGTTCCACAGATACGCAGTATTTT.

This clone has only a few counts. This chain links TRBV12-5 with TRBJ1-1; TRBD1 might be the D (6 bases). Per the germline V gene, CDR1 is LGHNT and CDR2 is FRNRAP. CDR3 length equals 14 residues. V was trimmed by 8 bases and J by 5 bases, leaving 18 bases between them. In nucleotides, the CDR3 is TGTGCTAGTAGCCTGGGAGGGGGATGGACTGAAGCTTTCTTT. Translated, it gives CASSLGGGWTEAFF.

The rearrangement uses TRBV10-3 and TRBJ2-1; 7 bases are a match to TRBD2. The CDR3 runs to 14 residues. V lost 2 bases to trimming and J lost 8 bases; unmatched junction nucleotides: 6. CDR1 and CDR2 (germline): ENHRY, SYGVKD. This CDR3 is CAISELADMHEQFF. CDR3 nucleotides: TGTGCCATCAGTGAGCTAGCGGACATGCATGAGCAGTTCTTC.

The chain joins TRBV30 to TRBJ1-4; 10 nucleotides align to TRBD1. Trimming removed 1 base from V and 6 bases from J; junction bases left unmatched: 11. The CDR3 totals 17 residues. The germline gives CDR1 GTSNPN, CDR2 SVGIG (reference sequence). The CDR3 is CAWSATRSGTGDEKLFF. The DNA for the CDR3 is TGTGCCTGGAGTGCGACACGATCCGGGACAGGGGATGAAAAACTGTTTTTT.

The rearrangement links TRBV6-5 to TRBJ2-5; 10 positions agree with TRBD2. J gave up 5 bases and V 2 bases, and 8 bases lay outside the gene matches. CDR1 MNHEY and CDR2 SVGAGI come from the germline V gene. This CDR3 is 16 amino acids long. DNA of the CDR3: TGTGCCAGCAGTTACAGCGGGGGGGGTCCTTGGGAGACCCAGTACTTC. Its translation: CASSYSGGGPWETQYF.

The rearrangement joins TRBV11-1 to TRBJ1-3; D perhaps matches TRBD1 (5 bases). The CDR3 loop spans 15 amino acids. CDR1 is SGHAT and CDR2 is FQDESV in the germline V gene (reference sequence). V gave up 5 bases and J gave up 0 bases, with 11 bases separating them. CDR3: CASSAGGDSGNTIYF. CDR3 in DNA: TGTGCCAGCAGCGCCGGGGGGGACTCTGGAAACACCATATATTTT.

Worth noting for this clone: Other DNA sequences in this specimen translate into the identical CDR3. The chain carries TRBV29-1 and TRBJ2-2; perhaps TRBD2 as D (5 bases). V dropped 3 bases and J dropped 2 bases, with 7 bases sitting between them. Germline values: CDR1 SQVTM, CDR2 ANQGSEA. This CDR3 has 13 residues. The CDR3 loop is CSVDTGNTGELFF. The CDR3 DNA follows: TGCAGCGTTGATACGGGAAACACCGGGGAGCTGTTTTTT.

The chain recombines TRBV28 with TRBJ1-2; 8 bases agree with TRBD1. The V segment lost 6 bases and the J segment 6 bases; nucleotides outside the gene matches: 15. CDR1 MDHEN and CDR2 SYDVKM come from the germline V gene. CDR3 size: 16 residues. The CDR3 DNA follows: TGTGCCAGCAGCCAACCGGGACAGGTGAGATCCAATGGCTACACCTTC. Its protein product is CASSQPGQVRSNGYTF.

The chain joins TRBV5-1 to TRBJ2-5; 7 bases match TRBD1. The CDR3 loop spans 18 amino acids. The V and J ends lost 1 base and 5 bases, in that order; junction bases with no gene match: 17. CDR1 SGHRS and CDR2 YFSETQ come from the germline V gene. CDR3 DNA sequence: TGCGCCAGCAGCTTGACAGGGGACGCATGGTTGCGTTGGGAGACCCAGTACTTC. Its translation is CASSLTGDAWLRWETQYF.

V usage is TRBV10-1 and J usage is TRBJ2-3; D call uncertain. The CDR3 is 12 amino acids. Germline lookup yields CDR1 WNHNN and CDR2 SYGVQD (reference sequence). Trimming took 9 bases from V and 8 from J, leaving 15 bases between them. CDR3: CASGEVDGTQYF. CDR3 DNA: TGCGCCAGTGGCGAGGTTGACGGTACGCAGTATTTT.

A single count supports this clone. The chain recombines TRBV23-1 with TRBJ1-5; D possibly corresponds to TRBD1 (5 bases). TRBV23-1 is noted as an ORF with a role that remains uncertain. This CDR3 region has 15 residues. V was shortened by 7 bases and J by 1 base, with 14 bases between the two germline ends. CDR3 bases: TGCGCCAGCACCGCTCCGGGGGTGAGCAATCAGCCCCAGCATTTT. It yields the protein CASTAPGVSNQPQHF.

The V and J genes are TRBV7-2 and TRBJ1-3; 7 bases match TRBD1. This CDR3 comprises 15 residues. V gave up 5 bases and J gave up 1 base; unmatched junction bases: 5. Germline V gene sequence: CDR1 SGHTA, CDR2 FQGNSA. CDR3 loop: CASSPDRDSGNTIYF. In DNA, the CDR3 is TGTGCCAGCAGCCCAGACAGGGATTCTGGAAACACCATATATTTT.

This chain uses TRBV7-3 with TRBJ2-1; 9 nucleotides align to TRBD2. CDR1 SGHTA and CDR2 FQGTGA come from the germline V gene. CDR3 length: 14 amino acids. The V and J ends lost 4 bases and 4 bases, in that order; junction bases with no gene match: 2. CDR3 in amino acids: CASSSGLAYNEQFF. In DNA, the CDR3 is TGTGCCAGCAGCTCGGGACTAGCTTACAATGAGCAGTTCTTC.

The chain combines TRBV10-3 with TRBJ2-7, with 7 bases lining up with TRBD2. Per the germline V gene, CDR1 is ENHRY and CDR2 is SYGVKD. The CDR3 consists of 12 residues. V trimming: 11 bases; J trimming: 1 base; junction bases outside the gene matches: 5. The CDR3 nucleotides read TGTGCCGCGGGGGTAAAATCCTACGAGCAGTACTTC. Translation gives CAAGVKSYEQYF.

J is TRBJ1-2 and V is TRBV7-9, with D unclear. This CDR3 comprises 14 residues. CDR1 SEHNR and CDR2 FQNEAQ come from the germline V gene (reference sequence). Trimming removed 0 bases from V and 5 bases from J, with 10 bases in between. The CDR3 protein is CASSLAEGDYGYTF. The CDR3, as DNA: TGTGCCAGCAGCTTAGCGGAGGGAGATTATGGCTACACCTTC.

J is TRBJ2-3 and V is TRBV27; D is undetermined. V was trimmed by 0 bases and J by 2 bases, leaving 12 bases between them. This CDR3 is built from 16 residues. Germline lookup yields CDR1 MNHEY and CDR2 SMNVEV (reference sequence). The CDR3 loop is CASSLSSLRPTDTQYF. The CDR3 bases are TGTGCCAGCAGTTTATCGTCACTACGGCCCACAGATACGCAGTATTTT.

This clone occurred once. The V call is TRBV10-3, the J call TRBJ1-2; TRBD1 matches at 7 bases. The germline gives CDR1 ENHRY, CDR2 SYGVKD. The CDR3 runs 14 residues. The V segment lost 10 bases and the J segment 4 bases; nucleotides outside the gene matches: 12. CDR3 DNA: TGTGCCAGCAACCGGGACAGCGAACTCTATGGCTACACCTTC. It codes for CASNRDSELYGYTF.

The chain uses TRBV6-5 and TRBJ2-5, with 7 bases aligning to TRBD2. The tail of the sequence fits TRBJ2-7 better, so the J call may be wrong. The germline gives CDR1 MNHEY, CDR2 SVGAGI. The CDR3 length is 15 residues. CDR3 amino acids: CASSSPAGAGYEQYF. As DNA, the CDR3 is TGTGCCAGCAGTTCCCCGGCGGGAGCTGGCTACGAGCAGTACTTC.

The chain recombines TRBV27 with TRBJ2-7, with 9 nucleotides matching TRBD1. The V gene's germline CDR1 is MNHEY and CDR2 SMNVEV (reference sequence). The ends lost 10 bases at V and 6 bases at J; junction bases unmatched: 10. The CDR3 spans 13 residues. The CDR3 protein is CATRDRATGEQYF. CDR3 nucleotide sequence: TGTGCCACCCGGGACAGGGCGACGGGCGAGCAGTACTTC.

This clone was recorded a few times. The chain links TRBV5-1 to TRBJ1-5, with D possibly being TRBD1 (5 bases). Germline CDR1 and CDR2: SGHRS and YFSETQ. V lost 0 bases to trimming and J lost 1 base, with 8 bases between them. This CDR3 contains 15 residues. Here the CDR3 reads CASSLGQGSNQPQHF. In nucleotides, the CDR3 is TGCGCCAGCAGCTTGGGTCAGGGAAGCAATCAGCCCCAGCATTTT.

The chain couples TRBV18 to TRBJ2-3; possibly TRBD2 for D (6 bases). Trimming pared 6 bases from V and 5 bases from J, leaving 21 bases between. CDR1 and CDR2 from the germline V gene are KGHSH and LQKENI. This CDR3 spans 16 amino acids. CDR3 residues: CASSLDGVLAGDTQYF. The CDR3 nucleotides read TGTGCCAGCTCTCTTGACGGTGTACTAGCCGGAGATACGCAGTATTTT.

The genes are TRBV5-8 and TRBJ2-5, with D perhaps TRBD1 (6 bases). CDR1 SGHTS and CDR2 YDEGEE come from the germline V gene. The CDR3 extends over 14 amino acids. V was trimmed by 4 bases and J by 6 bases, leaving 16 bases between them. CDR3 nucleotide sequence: TGTGCCAGCAGCCGCAGGCTGGGGGCCCAGACCCAGTACTTC. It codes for CASSRRLGAQTQYF.

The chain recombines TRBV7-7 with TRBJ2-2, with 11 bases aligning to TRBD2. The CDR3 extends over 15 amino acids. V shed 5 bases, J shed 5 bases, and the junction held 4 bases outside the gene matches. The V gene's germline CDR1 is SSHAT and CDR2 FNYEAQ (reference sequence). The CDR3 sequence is CASSLTSGGTGELFF. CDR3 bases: TGTGCCAGCAGCCTAACTAGCGGGGGAACCGGGGAGCTGTTTTTT.